These 31 T cell receptor beta chains originate from one sample sequenced in a study of control samples from healthy donors and cancer patients. Data came from immunoSEQ multiplex PCR; TCRdb stores just in-frame clones and leaves some out. The table has roughly 20,000 clones, roughly 80% seen once. Sequencing used PBMCs. Receptor source: a man aged 60-69 years with head and neck cancer.

This chain connects TRBV5-6 to TRBJ2-5; 10 nucleotides agree with TRBD2. The CDR3 runs to 18 residues. The V gene's germline CDR1 is SGHDT and CDR2 YYEEEE. V shed 0 bases, J shed 4 bases, and the junction held 12 bases outside the gene matches. Here the CDR3 reads CASSLEALSGGAVETQYF. CDR3 nucleotides: TGTGCCAGCAGCTTGGAAGCTCTGAGCGGGGGGGCCGTAGAGACCCAGTACTTC.

The chain couples TRBV28 to TRBJ2-7; D is perhaps TRBD1 or TRBD2 (5 bases each). Trimming took off 4 bases at V and 2 bases at J, with 15 bases between the two ends. Germline V lookup: CDR1 MDHEN, CDR2 SYDVKM. CDR3 size: 15 residues. The CDR3 protein is CASSSVRGRAYEQYF. Written as DNA, the CDR3 is TGTGCCAGCAGTTCAGTGAGGGGTCGGGCCTACGAGCAGTACTTC.

The genes are TRBV7-2 and TRBJ1-1; D not resolved. The germline V gene encodes CDR1 SGHTA and CDR2 FQGNSA. The CDR3 is 14 residues long. V shed 3 bases and J shed 1 base, with 9 bases lying between them. In DNA form, the CDR3 reads TGTGCCAGCAGCTTCCGGAGGGCGAACACTGAAGCTTTCTTT. Its protein product is CASSFRRANTEAFF.

The J gene is TRBJ1-5, the V gene TRBV30; D unresolved. Germline CDR1 reads GTSNPN; CDR2 reads SVGIG (reference sequence). The CDR3 contains 13 residues. V shed 0 bases and J shed 1 base, with 4 bases lying between them. Here the CDR3 reads CAWSVGSNQPQHF. Here the CDR3 DNA reads TGTGCCTGGAGTGTAGGGAGCAATCAGCCCCAGCATTTT.

The CDR3 region is CASSYSPVKDTEAFF. DNA of the CDR3: TGTGCCAGCAGTTACTCACCCGTCAAGGACACTGAAGCTTTCTTT. The chain employs TRBV6-2 or TRBV6-3 and TRBJ1-1; no clear D gene. The CDR3 has 15 amino acids. CDR1 is MNHEY, CDR2 SVGEGT, per germline. Trimming took off 0 bases at V and 3 bases at J, with 11 bases between the two ends.

The chain employs TRBV19 and TRBJ1-1; 9 bases line up with TRBD1. Trimming took 4 bases from V and 5 from J; bases not matched to a gene: 5. Germline-derived CDR1 and CDR2 are LNHDA and SQIVND (reference sequence). The CDR3 covers 14 residues. CDR3 residues: CASSTGQGQTEAFF. DNA of the CDR3: TGTGCCAGTAGTACAGGACAGGGGCAAACTGAAGCTTTCTTT. Supplemented by reference TRBV19 and TRBJ1-1, the full variable domain reads DGGITQSPKYLFRKEGQNVTLSCEQNLNHDAMYWYRQDPGQGLRLIYYSQIVNDFQKGDIAEGYSVSREKKESFPLTVTSAQKNPTAFYLCASSTGQGQTEAFFGQGTRLTVV.

The chain couples TRBV29-1 to TRBJ1-4; TRBD1 matches at 9 bases. Trimming removed 7 bases from V and 5 bases from J; junction bases left unmatched: 2. The CDR3 spans 12 residues. Germline V gene sequence: CDR1 SQVTM, CDR2 ANQGSEA. The CDR3 coding sequence is TGCAGCGCTGGGACAGGGAATGAAAAACTGTTTTTT. Amino acids: CSAGTGNEKLFF.

Written as DNA, the CDR3 is TGTGCCAGCAGTTTACAGGGGGCGGGCTATGGCTACACCTTC. It is translated as CASSLQGAGYGYTF. This chain uses TRBV27 with TRBJ1-2, with 8 bases aligning to TRBD1. J was trimmed by 4 bases and V by 2 bases; bases with no gene match: 3. The CDR3 is 14 residues long. The V gene's germline CDR1 is MNHEY and CDR2 SMNVEV (reference sequence).

V is TRBV18 and J is TRBJ1-1; 8 bases line up with TRBD1. Germline V gene sequence: CDR1 KGHSH, CDR2 LQKENI. This CDR3 has 15 residues. The V gene end was trimmed by 1 base and the J gene end by 4 bases; junction bases not matched to a gene: 5. The CDR3 reads CASSPLGQGATEAFF. The CDR3, as DNA: TGTGCCAGCTCACCACTTGGGCAGGGGGCCACTGAAGCTTTCTTT.

The chain joins TRBV7-8 to TRBJ2-5, with D perhaps TRBD2 (5 bases). Germline V lookup: CDR1 SGHVS, CDR2 FQNEAQ. There are 15 residues in the CDR3. V was pared by 7 bases and J by 0 bases, with 15 bases between. CDR3 loop: CASIPLIANQETQYF. The CDR3 nucleotides are TGTGCCAGCATCCCCCTCATAGCGAACCAAGAGACCCAGTACTTC.

The genes are TRBV27 and TRBJ2-5, with 8 positions matching TRBD2. Trimming at V came to 6 bases and at J to 5 bases, leaving 8 bases not matched to a gene. The CDR3 runs 14 residues. The germline V gene has CDR1 MNHEY and CDR2 SMNVEV (reference sequence). CDR3 loop: CASRPAGVAETQYF. CDR3 nucleotides: TGTGCCAGCAGGCCAGCGGGAGTTGCTGAGACCCAGTACTTC.

The J gene is TRBJ1-5, the V gene TRBV2; a possible D gene is TRBD1 (5 bases). The CDR3 is made up of 13 amino acids. The ends were cut back, 6 bases at V and 3 bases at J, with 9 bases in the middle. CDR1 and CDR2 from the germline V gene are SNHLY and FYNNEI. The CDR3 bases are TGTGCCAGCAGGCAGGGACCCAATCAGCCCCAGCATTTT. Translated, it gives CASRQGPNQPQHF.

The gene calls are TRBV11-3 and TRBJ2-7, with D possibly matching TRBD2 (7 bases). The CDR3 is 16 residues long. Trimming cost V 7 bases and J 2 bases, with 21 bases left between them. Germline-derived CDR1 and CDR2 are SGHNT and YENEEA. The CDR3 sequence is CASTRRRGQEAYEQYF. DNA of the CDR3: TGTGCCAGCACCCGTAGGCGGGGGCAGGAAGCCTACGAGCAGTACTTC.

The chain combines TRBV19 with TRBJ1-5; 9 positions agree with TRBD1. CDR1 and CDR2 from the germline V gene are LNHDA and SQIVND (reference sequence). CDR3 length: 15 amino acids. The trim removed 6 bases at V and 4 bases at J, leaving 7 bases unmatched. In DNA form, the CDR3 reads TGTGCCAGTAGAACAGGGGGCGAATTTAATCAGCCCCAGCATTTT. Its protein is CASRTGGEFNQPQHF. Looking up the rest from reference TRBV19 and TRBJ1-5 gives the full variable domain: DGGITQSPKYLFRKEGQNVTLSCEQNLNHDAMYWYRQDPGQGLRLIYYSQIVNDFQKGDIAEGYSVSREKKESFPLTVTSAQKNPTAFYLCASRTGGEFNQPQHFGDGTRLSIL.

The rearrangement joins TRBV5-1 to TRBJ1-4; 9 nucleotides align to TRBD1. The CDR3 has 15 residues. V lost 2 bases to trimming and J lost 6 bases; unmatched junction nucleotides: 5. Germline CDR1 reads SGHRS; CDR2 reads YFSETQ. In DNA, the CDR3 is TGCGCCAGCAGCTTCGGACAGGGGAAGGATGAAAAACTGTTTTTT. It codes for CASSFGQGKDEKLFF.

This rearrangement joins TRBV5-4 to TRBJ1-2; possible D gene TRBD1, 5 bases. Germline lookup yields CDR1 SGHNT and CDR2 YYREEE (reference sequence). The CDR3 contains 14 residues. Between the trimmed V and J ends, which lost 0 bases and 8 bases, there was a span of 14 bases. CDR3 nucleotides: TGTGCCAGCAGCTTGGCCGGGGCAGCACCGGGCTACACCTTC. Translated, it gives CASSLAGAAPGYTF.

The rearrangement joins TRBV19 to TRBJ1-2, with unresolved D. Germline loops: CDR1 LNHDA, CDR2 SQIVND (reference sequence). Trimming took off 5 bases at V and 4 bases at J, with 11 bases between the two ends. The CDR3 runs to 13 residues. This CDR3 reads CASSVLRAYGYTF. CDR3 DNA sequence: TGTGCCAGTAGTGTGCTGCGGGCCTATGGCTACACCTTC.

The chain uses TRBV10-3 and TRBJ1-2; D is uncertain. V gave up 2 bases and J gave up 4 bases, with 8 bases separating them. The CDR3 totals 13 residues. Germline V lookup: CDR1 ENHRY, CDR2 SYGVKD. CDR3 bases: TGTGCCATCAGTGAGGAACGGCTCTATGGCTACACCTTC. Translation: CAISEERLYGYTF.

This chain connects TRBV19 to TRBJ1-5; TRBD1 is a possible D gene (5 bases). Germline V gene lookup returns CDR1 LNHDA and CDR2 SQIVND (reference sequence). V lost 3 bases and J 0 bases, leaving 12 bases between the germline ends. The CDR3 sequence is 16 residues long. CDR3 protein: CASSIAGTHSNQPQHF. In DNA, the CDR3 is TGTGCCAGTAGTATCGCCGGGACCCATAGCAATCAGCCCCAGCATTTT.

The count of this clone is one. The chain links TRBV9 to TRBJ2-1, with 11 bases that match TRBD1. After removal of 4 bases from V and 9 bases from J, the junction contained 9 bases not matched to a gene. Germline V gene sequence: CDR1 SGDLS, CDR2 YYNGEE. The CDR3 contains 15 residues. This chain's CDR3 is CASSSGGQGVFEQFF. CDR3 bases: TGTGCCAGCAGCTCGGGGGGACAGGGGGTATTTGAGCAGTTCTTC.

CDR3 sequence (DNA): TGTGCCAGCAGTTTATCCGACGGTTTCAATGAGCAGTTCTTC. It is translated as CASSLSDGFNEQFF. This chain uses TRBV27 with TRBJ2-1; D is unclear. From germline, CDR1 is MNHEY and CDR2 SMNVEV (reference sequence). CDR3 length: 14 amino acids. Trimming cost V 0 bases and J 6 bases, with 9 bases left between them.

The genes are TRBV2 and TRBJ2-2; D gene ambiguous. Trimming pared 8 bases from V and 2 bases from J, leaving 6 bases between. CDR1 is SNHLY, CDR2 FYNNEI, per germline. There are 12 residues in the CDR3. This CDR3 is CASFPNTGELFF. CDR3 coding DNA: TGTGCCAGCTTTCCAAACACCGGGGAGCTGTTTTTT. Full variable domain (rest looked up from reference TRBV2 and TRBJ2-2): EPEVTQTPSHQVTQMGQEVILRCVPISNHLYFYWYRQILGQKVEFLVSFYNNEISEKSEIFDDQFSVERPDGSNFTLKIRSTKLEDSAMYFCASFPNTGELFFGEGSRLTVL.

This clone has a handful of counts. This rearrangement joins TRBV7-9 to TRBJ2-1, with D unclear. Trimming removed 0 bases at V and 7 bases at J, with 10 bases between. Germline lookup yields CDR1 SEHNR and CDR2 FQNEAQ (reference sequence). The CDR3 contains 14 residues. Here the CDR3 reads CASSLASLGNEQFF. CDR3 nucleotides: TGTGCCAGCAGCTTAGCGAGTCTGGGAAATGAGCAGTTCTTC.

V usage is TRBV27 and J usage is TRBJ2-1, with a tentative D call TRBD2 (6 bases). Between the trimmed V and J ends, which lost 0 bases and 10 bases, there was a span of 19 bases. CDR1 and CDR2 (germline): MNHEY, SMNVEV (reference sequence). The CDR3 is made up of 16 amino acids. In DNA, the CDR3 is TGTGCCAGCAGTTTATCGGGGGACTCCACTAACAGGGAGCAGTTCTTC. It yields the protein CASSLSGDSTNREQFF.

V usage is TRBV30 and J usage is TRBJ1-1, with D unresolved. Trimming left V 1 base short and J 2 bases short, with 8 bases between. The CDR3 extends over 13 amino acids. The germline gives CDR1 GTSNPN, CDR2 SVGIG (reference sequence). The chain's CDR3 is CAWSEGYNTEAFF. The CDR3 DNA reads TGTGCCTGGAGTGAGGGTTATAACACTGAAGCTTTCTTT.

The chain carries TRBV4-1 and TRBJ1-1; 7 nucleotides align to TRBD1. V gave up 3 bases and J gave up 4 bases; unmatched junction bases: 8. Germline CDR1 is MGHRA and CDR2 is YSYEKL. The CDR3 has 15 amino acids. CDR3 DNA: TGCGCCAGCAGCCACTCAGGGCAGGGGGGCACTGAAGCTTTCTTT. It yields the protein CASSHSGQGGTEAFF.

A few counts support this clone. This chain links TRBV5-1 with TRBJ2-7, with TRBD2 matching 9 bases. V trimming: 7 bases; J trimming: 4 bases; junction bases outside the gene matches: 12. The length of the CDR3 is 15 residues. Germline V gene data show CDR1 as SGHRS and CDR2 as YFSETQ. This CDR3 reads CASCGIAGVSYEQYF. CDR3 sequence (DNA): TGCGCCAGCTGCGGGATAGCGGGAGTATCATACGAGCAGTACTTC.

This rearrangement joins TRBV6-5 to TRBJ2-7; 11 positions match TRBD2. Looked up from germline, CDR1 is MNHEY and CDR2 is SVGAGI. Trimming at V came to 2 bases and at J to 0 bases, leaving 0 bases not matched to a gene. The CDR3 spans 15 residues. The CDR3 loop is CASSYTSGSSYEQYF. Written as DNA, the CDR3 is TGTGCCAGCAGTTACACTAGCGGGAGCTCCTACGAGCAGTACTTC.

This chain uses TRBV13 with TRBJ2-1; D ambiguous. Trimming removed 0 bases from V and 1 base from J, with 7 bases in between. Germline V gives CDR1 PRHDT, CDR2 FYEKMQ (reference sequence). This CDR3 spans 15 amino acids. In DNA form, the CDR3 reads TGTGCCAGCAGCTTAGGAGGGCAGTCCTACAATGAGCAGTTCTTC. Protein: CASSLGGQSYNEQFF.

This rearrangement joins TRBV11-3 to TRBJ2-3; TRBD2 matches 10 bases. With V trimmed by 5 bases and J by 6 bases, 11 bases remained unmatched. CDR1 and CDR2 (germline): SGHNT, YENEEA. The CDR3 runs to 16 residues. DNA for the CDR3: TGTGCCAGCAGCAACCCAGCGGGGGGGCGATCCGATACGCAGTATTTT. Translating gives CASSNPAGGRSDTQYF.

The chain carries TRBV6-4 and TRBJ2-3; either TRBD1 or TRBD2 may supply D (5 bases each). CDR3 size: 15 residues. CDR1 and CDR2 from the germline V gene are MRHNA and SNTAGT. V was pared by 5 bases and J by 1 base, with 13 bases between. In DNA, the CDR3 is TGTGCCAGCAGTAATGACGGGACGGGCACAGATACGCAGTATTTT. Amino acids: CASSNDGTGTDTQYF.